This T cell receptor (beta chain) was sequenced during a study of blood T cell repertoires in COVID-19. Study-level information: Donors in the United States, Italy and Spain gave samples during acute or convalescent COVID-19.

Original processing methods: Estimates of nucleated cell counts were drawn from the amplification of reference gene primers. Data came from immunoSEQ multiplex PCR; TCRdb stores just in-frame clones and leaves some out. Clone size and the V and J calls come from that table; the DNA yielded D and trimming. The sample carries hundreds of thousands of clones, more than 80% recorded once. Germline V gene data show CDR1 as MNHEY and CDR2 as SVGAGI. CDR3 size: 14 residues. Trimming took off 6 bases at V and 4 bases at J, with 13 bases between the two ends. This clonotype was sampled from a woman in her 30s with active or convalescent COVID-19. The chain joins TRBV6-5 to TRBJ1-3; D is uncertain. The sample comprised peripheral blood. The CDR3 spells CASSPGVPGNTIYF. The CDR3, as DNA: TGTGCCAGCAGCCCCGGGGTCCCGGGAAACACCATATATTTT.